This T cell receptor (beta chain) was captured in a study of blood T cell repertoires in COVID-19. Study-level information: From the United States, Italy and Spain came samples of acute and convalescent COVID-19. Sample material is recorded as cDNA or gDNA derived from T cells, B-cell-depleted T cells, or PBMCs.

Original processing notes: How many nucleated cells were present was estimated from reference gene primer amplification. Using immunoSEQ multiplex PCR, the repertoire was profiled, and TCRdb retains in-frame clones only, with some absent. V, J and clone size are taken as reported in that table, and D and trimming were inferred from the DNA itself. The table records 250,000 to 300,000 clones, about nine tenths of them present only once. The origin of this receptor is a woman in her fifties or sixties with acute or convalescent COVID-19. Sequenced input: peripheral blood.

The CDR3 sequence is CASSPLAWTGELFF. The CDR3, as DNA: TGTGCCAGCAGCCCTCTAGCATGGACCGGGGAGCTGTTTTTT. This rearrangement joins TRBV6-2 or TRBV6-3 to TRBJ2-2; tentatively, D is TRBD2 (5 bases). This CDR3 is 14 amino acids long. Between the trimmed V and J ends, which lost 6 bases and 5 bases, there was a span of 13 bases. The germline V gene has CDR1 MNHEY and CDR2 SVGEGT.